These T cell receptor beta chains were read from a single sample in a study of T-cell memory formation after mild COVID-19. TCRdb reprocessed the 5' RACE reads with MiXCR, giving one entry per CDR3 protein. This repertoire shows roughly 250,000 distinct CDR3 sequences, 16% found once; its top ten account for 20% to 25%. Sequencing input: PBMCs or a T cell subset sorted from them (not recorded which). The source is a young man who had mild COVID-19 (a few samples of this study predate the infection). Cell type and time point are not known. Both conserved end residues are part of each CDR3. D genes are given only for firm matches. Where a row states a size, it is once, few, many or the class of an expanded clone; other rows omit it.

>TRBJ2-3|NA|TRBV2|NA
TGTGCCAGCAGTGGAGGGCCGGATACGCAGTATTTT
CASSGGPDTQYF
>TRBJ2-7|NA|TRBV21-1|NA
TGTGCCCACCGGGGCCTTGGGTACGAGCAGTACTTC
CAHRGLGYEQYF
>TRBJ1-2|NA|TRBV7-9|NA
TGTGCCAGCAGCACACAGGGTGGCTACACCTTC
CASSTQGGYTF
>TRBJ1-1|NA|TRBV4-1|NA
TGCGCCAGCAGAGGGCACCAGAGGACTGAAGCTTTCTTT
CASRGHQRTEAFF
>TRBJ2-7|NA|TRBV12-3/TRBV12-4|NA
TGTGCCAGCAGATACCCCCGGGGCGAGCAGTACTTC
CASRYPRGEQYF
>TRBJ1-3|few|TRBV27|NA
TGTGCCAGCAGTTTATCGGCAGGGGGAAACACCATATATTTT
CASSLSAGGNTIYF
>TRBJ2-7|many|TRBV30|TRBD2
TGTGCCTGGGAGAATAGCGGGGGCTTTTACGAGCAGTACTTC
CAWENSGGFYEQYF
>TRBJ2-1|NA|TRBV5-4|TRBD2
TGTGCCAGCAGCTTCACAAGCGGGGGGGCACAGGAGCAGTTCTTC
CASSFTSGGAQEQFF
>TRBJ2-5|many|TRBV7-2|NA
TGTGCCACCAGCCGGGGGGCGGAGACCCAGTACTTC
CATSRGAETQYF
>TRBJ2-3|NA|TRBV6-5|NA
TGTGCCAGCAGTTACTCGGCTACAGGGTCGGATACGCAGTATTTT
CASSYSATGSDTQYF
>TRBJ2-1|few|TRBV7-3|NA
TGTGCCAGCAGAAAGGGGGGACTTAACAATGAGCAGTTCTTC
CASRKGGLNNEQFF
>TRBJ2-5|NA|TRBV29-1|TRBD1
TGCAGCGTTGAAGATCACAGGGGAATCCAAGAGACCCAGTACTTC
CSVEDHRGIQETQYF
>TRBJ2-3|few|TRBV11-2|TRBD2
TGTGCCAGCAGCTTATTAGCGGGGGGCCCTAAGAACACAGATACGCAGTATTTT
CASSLLAGGPKNTDTQYF
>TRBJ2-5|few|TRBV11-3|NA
TGTGCCAGCAGCTTAGGAATGGAAGAGACCCAGTACTTC
CASSLGMEETQYF
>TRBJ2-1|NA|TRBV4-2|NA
TGTGCCAGCAGCCAAGAACAGGCCCGTGTTAACGATGAGCAGTTCTTC
CASSQEQARVNDEQFF
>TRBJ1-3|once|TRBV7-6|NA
TGTGCCAGCAGCCCTGGGTTTGGCTCTGGAAACACCATATATTTT
CASSPGFGSGNTIYF
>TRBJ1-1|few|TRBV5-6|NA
TGTGCCAGCAGCTTATTTGACACTGAAGCTTTCTTT
CASSLFDTEAFF
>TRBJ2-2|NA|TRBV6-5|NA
TGTGCCAGCAGTTATGGGGCCGGGGAGCTGTTTTTT
CASSYGAGELFF
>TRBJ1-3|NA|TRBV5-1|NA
TGCGCCAGCAGGGAGGGGTCCTCAACGTCAGGAAACACCATATATTTT
CASREGSSTSGNTIYF
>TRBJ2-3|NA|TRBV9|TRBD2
TGTGCCAGCAGCCTCGCATTCCTAGCGGCAGATACGCAGTATTTT
CASSLAFLAADTQYF
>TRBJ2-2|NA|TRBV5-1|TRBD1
TGCGCCAGCAGCCCCGGGACAGGGGGCCGGTCTGGGGAGCTGTTTTTT
CASSPGTGGRSGELFF
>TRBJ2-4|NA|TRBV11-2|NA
TGTGCCAGCAACACAGGGTTGGCCATTCAGTACTTC
CASNTGLAIQYF
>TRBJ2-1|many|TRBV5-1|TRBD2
TGCGCCAGCTTCCTGACGGGGGGAAGTGAGCAGTTCTTC
CASFLTGGSEQFF
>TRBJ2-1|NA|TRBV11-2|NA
TGTGCCAGCAGCTCCGGGCCTTACCGAAAGGATGAGAAGTTCTTC
CASSSGPYRKDEKFF
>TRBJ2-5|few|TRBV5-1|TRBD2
TGCGCCAGCAGCTTGGTGCCTAGCGGGGGGTCGTACCAAGAGACCCAGTACTTC
CASSLVPSGGSYQETQYF
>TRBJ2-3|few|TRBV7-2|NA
TGTGCCAGCAGCACCCGAATTGGCGGGACCACAGATACGCAGTATTTT
CASSTRIGGTTDTQYF
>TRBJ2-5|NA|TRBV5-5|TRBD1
TGTGCCAGCAGCCGGGACAGGTCAGGGCCAGGGGAGACCCAGTACTTC
CASSRDRSGPGETQYF
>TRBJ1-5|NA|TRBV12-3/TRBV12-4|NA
TGTGCCAGCAGTAGTAGGACAGAGGCTCAGCCCCAGCATTTT
CASSSRTEAQPQHF
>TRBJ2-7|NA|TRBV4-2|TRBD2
TGTGCCAGCAGCCAAGTGGCAGCGGGGGGTACCTACGAGCAGTACTTC
CASSQVAAGGTYEQYF
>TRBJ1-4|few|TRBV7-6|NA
TGTGCCAGCAGCAGGGAGAATGAAAAACTGTTTTTT
CASSRENEKLFF
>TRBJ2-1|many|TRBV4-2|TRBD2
TGTGCCAGCAGCCAAGATGGGACTAGCGGCTACAATGAGCAGTTCTTC
CASSQDGTSGYNEQFF
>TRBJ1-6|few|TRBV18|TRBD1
TGTGCCAGCTCCGGGGACAGGGAATCACCCCTCCACTTT
CASSGDRESPLHF
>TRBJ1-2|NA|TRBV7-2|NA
TGTGCCAGCAGTTTTCCCGGGACGCACTTGAATACCTTC
CASSFPGTHLNTF
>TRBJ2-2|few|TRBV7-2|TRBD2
TGTGCCAGCAGCCGGGGGACTAGCGGGGGGCCGAACACCGGGGAGCTGTTTTTT
CASSRGTSGGPNTGELFF
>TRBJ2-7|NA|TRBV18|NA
TGTGCCAGCTCCCCGCGGGGCGGGGCCTACGAGCAGTACTTC
CASSPRGGAYEQYF
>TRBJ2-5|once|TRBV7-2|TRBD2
TGTGCCAGCAGCTCACGACTAGCGGGGGGGCTGGAGACCCAGTACTTC
CASSSRLAGGLETQYF
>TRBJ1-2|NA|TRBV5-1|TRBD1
TGCGCCAGCAGCCAGGGGACAGACTTATCCGTCTTCTATGGCTACACCTTC
CASSQGTDLSVFYGYTF
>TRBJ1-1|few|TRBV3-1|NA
TGTGCCAGCAGCCCTCCTAGTAGGGACCAACAAGCTTTCTTT
CASSPPSRDQQAFF
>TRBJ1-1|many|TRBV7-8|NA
TGTGCCAGCAGCTCCCTACAGGGTCCGAACACTGAAGCTTTCTTT
CASSSLQGPNTEAFF
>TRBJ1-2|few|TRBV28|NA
TGTGCCAGCAGTTTACCCCTTCGGGGGGGCGAGGACTATGGCTACACCTTC
CASSLPLRGGEDYGYTF
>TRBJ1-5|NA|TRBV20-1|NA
TGCAGTGCCCCTCCACCCGGGAATCAGCCCCAGCATTTT
CSAPPPGNQPQHF
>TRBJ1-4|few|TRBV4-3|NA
TGCGCCAGCAGCCACCAGGGGAAGGGTTATTCCGAAAAACTGTTTTTT
CASSHQGKGYSEKLFF
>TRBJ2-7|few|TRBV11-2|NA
TGTGCCAGCAGCTTAGCGGACAGCGTAGGCGTCTACGAGCAGTACTTC
CASSLADSVGVYEQYF
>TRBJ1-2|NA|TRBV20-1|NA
TGCAGTGCTACCACTACAGGGAACTATGGCTACACCTTC
CSATTTGNYGYTF
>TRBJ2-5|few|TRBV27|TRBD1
TGTGCCAGCATCACAGGGGATGGGACCCAGTACTTC
CASITGDGTQYF
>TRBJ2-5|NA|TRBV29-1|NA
TGCAGCGTAGGACTCCGACTAGGGGAGACCCAGTACTTC
CSVGLRLGETQYF
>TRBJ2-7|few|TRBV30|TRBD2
TGTGCCTGGAGTGGACTAGCGGGGTGGGACGAGCAGTACTTC
CAWSGLAGWDEQYF
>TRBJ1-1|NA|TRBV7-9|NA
TGTGCCAGCAGCCGCCTCGGGAGGGCGAACACTGAAGCTTTCTTT
CASSRLGRANTEAFF
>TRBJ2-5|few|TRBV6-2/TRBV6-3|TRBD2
TGTGCCAGCAGTTTCGGGACTACCCGTGAGGAGACCCAGTACTTC
CASSFGTTREETQYF
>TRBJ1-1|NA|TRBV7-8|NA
TGTGCCAGCAGCTTCAGCCTCGGGGGGAGGGACACTGAAGCTTTCTTT
CASSFSLGGRDTEAFF
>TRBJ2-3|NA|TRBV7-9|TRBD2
TGTGCCAGTATGAGACTAGCGGGGGTACAAGATACGCAGTATTTT
CASMRLAGVQDTQYF